The clone carrying this T cell receptor beta chain was recorded at least ten times. Unique molecular identifiers were incorporated during preparation of the TCRbeta library. TCRdb fed the PCR reads into MiXCR, producing one record per CDR3 protein. The sample includes about 540,000 distinct CDR3 sequences, around 17% of them seen just once. This CDR3 contains 15 residues. V was pared by 6 bases and J by 4 bases, with 5 bases of the junction left unmatched. Germline lookup yields CDR1 LGHDT and CDR2 YNNKEL (reference sequence). The sample comes from a study of T-cell reconstitution after alpha-beta-depleted transplantation in children.

The genes are TRBV3-1 and TRBJ2-3; 12 bases fit TRBD2. The TCR sequence derives from a human donor who donated a stem cell graft to a child with acute lymphoblastic leukemia. The material sequenced was PBMCs from the stem cell graft donor, taken from the stem cell graft. The CDR3 bases are TGTGCCAGCAGGCCCACTAGCGGGAGGTCAGATACGCAGTATTTT. Residues: CASRPTSGRSDTQYF.